This T cell receptor beta chain was retrieved from a study of beta chain features in type 1 diabetes (dated by TCRdb to 2016 to 2019). About the study as a whole: Mean age, gender distribution, total cell number and subset yield were not different between patients and healthy donors. A total of approximately 110,000,000 sorted cells were examined across all samples, and a strong correlation was observed between cell number per subset and RNA yield. The study compared TCRB repertoires of sorted circulating CD4+ T cell subsets between recently diagnosed type 1 diabetes patients and matched healthy donors. Regulatory and stem cell-like memory subsets were isolated from only 8 patients and about 8 healthy donors, whereas naive and central memory subsets came from all 30 or so donors. The paper's findings and limits, for the study overall: Naive, central memory and regulatory TCRB repertoires appeared to be more alike among patients than among healthy donors. A moderate but significant shortening of TCRB CDR3 length was observed in type 1 diabetes patients in all four CD4+ subsets. Because small numbers of individuals were included in the HLA sub-analyses, any influence of HLA type on TCRB rearrangement was left unresolved. Because cDNA was sequenced instead of genomic DNA, highly expressing activated cells could be over-represented, though the groups showed no difference in activation or CD3 levels. Patients with type 1 diabetes made fewer insertions and deleted more nucleotides at VDJ recombination sites, implying thymic rearrangement abnormalities. PCR might favor shorter templates, but patient and control samples were amplified and corrected together, so any skew would affect both groups equally.

Inclusive of the bounding cysteine and phenylalanine, the CDR3 is 14 residues long. Just the 42-base CDR3 DNA is kept, in frame starting at base 1. The germline V gene yields SGHRS for CDR1 and YFSETQ for CDR2. Trimming leaves V shorter by 4 bases and J shorter by 7 bases, with the junction holding 8 bases beyond the gene matches. The entire isolated RNA was reverse transcribed using the High Capacity cDNA Reverse Transcription Kit, and thus expressed TCRB transcripts were sequenced. Deep immunoSEQ sequencing was applied to naive, central memory and regulatory T cell samples, giving an average of roughly 3.5 million total reads per sample. Sorted cells were lysed in RLT buffer and RNA was extracted with DNase-treated RNeasy Micro or Mini kits, depending on cell number. To prevent cross-contamination, every cell subset was processed on its own, while patient and healthy donor samples were processed together. The immunoSEQ multiplex PCR was used to amplify TCRB sequences from cDNA, yielding 87-bp fragments that span the CDR3 region. Amplicons were sequenced on the Illumina HiSeq platform. In the paper's pipeline: Synthetic template baselines were used to correct PCR bias computationally, reads within Hamming distance 2 were collapsed together, and singletons that could not be merged were discarded. Reads were aligned against IMGT to assign V, D and J genes, CDR3 length and insertions or deletions at six rearrangement sites. Within each subset, clonotype counts were normalized to sorted cell number, after which true diversity and Gini coefficients were computed with the tcR R package. The overlap coefficient, calculated on TCRB nucleotide sequences, was used to quantify repertoire sharing. This is the immuneACCESS table as TCRdb keeps it, with only in-frame sequences that have V and J called. A part of the clones is gone; compared with another copy, unresolved V genes explain less than half, and the rest is unexplained. V, J and clone size derive from that table, while D and trimming were established from the DNA sequence. Here the sample has about 180,000 clones; about an eighth occur a single time. In total, the top ten clones hold 0.5% to 0.75% of the sample.

Remarks on this clone: This clone's antigen is unknown. No much larger clonotype is one base removed from it; base qualities were not supplied.

Each donor gave one peripheral blood draw, around 100 mL on average, collected into heparinised tubes. A BD FACSAria II was used to sort naive, central memory, regulatory and stem cell-like memory CD4+ T cells with a panel that included CD45RO, CCR7, CD25, CD127, CD95 and CD27. All sorted populations exceeded 98% purity. PBMCs were separated immediately by Lymphoprep density gradient centrifugation and were stained directly, without being cultured. To minimize batch effects, samples were stained and sorted in pairs, one healthy donor with one patient per experiment. Sequencing input: central memory CD4+ T cells from blood. The sequence derives from a young woman in good health. The chain is encoded by TRBV5-1 joined to TRBJ1-5, with TRBD1 matching 7 junction bases. Read as DNA, the sequence is TGCGCCAGCAGCCCCCAAGGGGGCTACCAGCCCCAGCATTTT. Translated, this is CASSPQGGYQPQHF.